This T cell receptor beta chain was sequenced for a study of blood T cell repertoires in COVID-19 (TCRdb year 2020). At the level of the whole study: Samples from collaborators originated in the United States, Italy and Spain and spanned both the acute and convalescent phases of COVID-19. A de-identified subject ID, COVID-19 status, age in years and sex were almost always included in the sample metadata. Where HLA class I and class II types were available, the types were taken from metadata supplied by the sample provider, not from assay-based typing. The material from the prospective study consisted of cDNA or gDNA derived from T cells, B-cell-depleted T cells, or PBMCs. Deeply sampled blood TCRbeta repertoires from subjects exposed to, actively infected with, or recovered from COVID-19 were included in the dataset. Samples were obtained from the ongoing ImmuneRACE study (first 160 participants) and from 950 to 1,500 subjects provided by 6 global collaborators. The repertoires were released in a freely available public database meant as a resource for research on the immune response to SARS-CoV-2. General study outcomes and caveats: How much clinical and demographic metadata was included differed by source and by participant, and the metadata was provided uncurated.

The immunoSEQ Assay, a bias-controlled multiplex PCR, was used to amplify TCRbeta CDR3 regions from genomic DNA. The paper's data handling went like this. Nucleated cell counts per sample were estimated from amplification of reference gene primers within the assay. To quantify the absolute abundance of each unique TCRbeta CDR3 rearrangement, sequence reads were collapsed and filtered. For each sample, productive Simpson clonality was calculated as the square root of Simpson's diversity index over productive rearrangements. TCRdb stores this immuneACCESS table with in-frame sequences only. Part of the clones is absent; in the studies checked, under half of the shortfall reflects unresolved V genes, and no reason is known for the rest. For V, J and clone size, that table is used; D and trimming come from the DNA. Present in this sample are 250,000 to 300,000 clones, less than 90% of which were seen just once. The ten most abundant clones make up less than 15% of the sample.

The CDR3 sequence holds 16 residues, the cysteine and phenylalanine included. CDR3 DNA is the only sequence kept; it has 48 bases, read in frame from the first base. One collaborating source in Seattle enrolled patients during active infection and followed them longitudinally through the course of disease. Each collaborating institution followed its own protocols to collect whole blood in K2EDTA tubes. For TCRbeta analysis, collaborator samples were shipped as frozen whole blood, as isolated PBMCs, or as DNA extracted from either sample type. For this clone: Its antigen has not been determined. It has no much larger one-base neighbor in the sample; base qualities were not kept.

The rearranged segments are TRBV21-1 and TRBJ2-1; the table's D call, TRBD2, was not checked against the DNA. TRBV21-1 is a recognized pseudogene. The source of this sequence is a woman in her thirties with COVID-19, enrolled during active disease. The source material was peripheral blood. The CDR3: CASSPSLLADYNEQFF. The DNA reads TGTGCCAGCAGCCCCTCCTTACTAGCGGACTACAATGAGCAGTTCTTC.